This T cell receptor (beta chain) was observed in a study of metastatic and nonmetastatic thyroid tumors. Study-wide background: From malignant and benign thyroid patients, repertoires in blood and in tumor or nodule tissue were compared.

On this clone itself: Its antigen is unidentified.

Study results and caveats: For both blood and tumor, malignant thyroid tumors reportedly showed significantly higher TCR beta diversity than benign nodules did.

TCRdb re-called the PCR reads via MiXCR. This table has around 21,000 clones, around 38% appearing once. Ahead of thyroid surgery, no patient had received treatment of any kind. The source is a female donor with papillary thyroid cancer or a benign thyroid nodule (not recorded which). Some clones in this sample may be carry-over from other donors' samples. The sample was tumor tissue.

The DNA of the CDR3 is TGTGCCAGCAGCCCGAGGGGGGACTGGGACACTGAAGCTTTCTTT. It yields the protein CASSPRGDWDTEAFF. The J gene is TRBJ1-1, the V gene TRBV7-2; perhaps TRBD1 as D (6 bases). The germline gives CDR1 SGHTA, CDR2 FQGNSA. There are 15 residues in the CDR3. The V end lost 5 bases, the J end lost 3 bases, and 16 bases lay between the germline ends.